This T cell receptor beta chain was captured by sequencing in a study of post-analysis software for immune sequencing data (dated by TCRdb to 2013 to 2016). At the level of the whole study: Relapsing-remitting, secondary progressive and progressive-relapsing multiple sclerosis were recorded as disease courses, and subtype annotation was lacking for some patients. The multiple sclerosis patient repertoires were compared with some twelve previously published healthy control repertoires from donors aged about 6 to 28 years. A subset of samples was prepared in parallel using single-end sample barcoding, then pooled and co-amplified after Illumina adapter ligation. Broad study findings and their caveats: Direct clustering with F measure revealed strong co-clustering of samples prepared in the same batch, which led to a batch-effect correction. Multiple sclerosis patients had significantly lower normalized Chao1 diversity than controls, a result that suggests substantial peripheral T-cell clonal expansion. Roughly 5 TRBV segments, including TRBV5-6, TRBV5-1 and TRBV20-1, were significantly more frequent in patients than controls. The control group was slightly older than the multiple sclerosis patient group.

The library was made by PCR. The instrument given in TCRdb is Illumina HiSeq 2500. To reduce PCR and sequencing biases, unique molecular identifiers were incorporated into the TCR beta cDNA libraries. Roughly 500,000 cDNA molecules were obtained for every 1 to 10 million input T cells, so each molecule roughly corresponded to one T cell. Patient libraries were prepared and sequenced with the same protocol used for the earlier healthy control dataset. Samples belonging to the same batch were prepared together, multiplexed and sequenced on a shared HiSeq lane. Concerning the study's data processing: MIGEC handled the raw barcoded reads, throwing out single-read molecular identifier groups before consensus assembly and CDR3 extraction. VDJtools was used for post-analysis of the clonotype tables, with diversity normalized by down-sampling every dataset to the smallest sample size. In repertoire overlap clustering, CDR3 amino acid sequences, but not nucleotide sequences, were matched to correct batch-related cross-sample contamination. Using fastp at Q25 and MiXCR, TCRdb reprocessed the public reads and kept productive beta chains. Rows merge per CDR3 protein into single entries with the most common DNA and genes. TCRdb's processing, not the study's, gives the V and J calls here. Here the sample has about 800,000 distinct CDR3 sequences; 25% to 30% occur a single time. The ten top clones hold 0.55% to 0.65% of the sample.

To demonstrate the VDJtools post-analysis software, the study profiled TCR beta repertoires from the peripheral blood of about a dozen young patients with multiple sclerosis. Multiple sclerosis patients were children and adolescents aged about 6 to 16 years. As regards this clonotype: Its antigen is still unknown. No per-base quality is available; no much larger clone lies one base away.

The CDR3 goes from the cysteine to the phenylalanine over 15 residues. Of all the DNA, just the CDR3 is kept, 45 bases in frame from base 1. The germline V gene supplies CDR1 SGHTA and CDR2 FQGNSA. Sequencing used blood. The TCR sequence derives from a girl between 5 and 17 years old with multiple sclerosis. The V gene is TRBV7-2 and the J gene is TRBJ2-7; the D gene is perhaps TRBD2, on 6 matching bases. The better agreement between TRBJ2-5 and the DNA end casts doubt on the J call. CDR3 sequence: CASSLVGGISGTQYF. The sequenced DNA is TGTGCCAGCAGCTTAGTGGGCGGGATTAGTGGGACCCAGTACTTC.